Shown below are 27 T cell receptor beta chains from a single sample sequenced in a study of cytomegalovirus exposure and HLA in healthy donors. PCR involved 60 Vbeta and 13 Jbeta primers. Measured with immunoSEQ multiplex PCR; TCRdb has only the in-frame clones, and not every one. The sample yields 80,000 to 100,000 clones, around 82% seen once. Sequencing used PBMCs. These receptors originate from a man aged 35-49 years in good health and CMV-seropositive.

The V and J genes are TRBV6-6 and TRBJ1-3; 9 bases fit TRBD1. V lost 8 bases and J lost 5; bases outside the gene matches: 10. Germline V gives CDR1 MNHNY, CDR2 SVGAGI (reference sequence). CDR3 size: 15 residues. CDR3 amino acids: CASGLTGGLRNTIYF. In nucleotides, the CDR3 is TGTGCCAGCGGCCTAACAGGGGGCTTGCGAAACACCATATATTTT.

The rearrangement uses TRBV5-4 and TRBJ1-6; 9 nucleotides line up with TRBD1. The ends lost 3 bases at V and 7 bases at J; junction bases unmatched: 2. Germline-derived CDR1 and CDR2 are SGHNT and YYREEE (reference sequence). The CDR3 length is 14 residues. Written as DNA, the CDR3 is TGTGCCAGCAGCTGGGACAGGGCCAATTCACCCCTCCACTTT. Its protein is CASSWDRANSPLHF.

The V and J genes are TRBV6-1 and TRBJ1-3; no definite D call. V was clipped by 0 bases and J by 0 bases, with 9 bases between them. Germline V gene sequence: CDR1 MNHNS, CDR2 SASEGT. The CDR3 spans 16 residues. CDR3 DNA sequence: TGTGCCAGCAGTGAAGCTCTGGCAAGCTCTGGAAACACCATATATTTT. Translation: CASSEALASSGNTIYF.

The table lists this clone with a few counts. V is TRBV30 and J is TRBJ1-1; D call uncertain. The CDR3 sequence is 16 residues long. Trimming removed 4 bases at V and 0 bases at J, with 18 bases between. Germline V lookup: CDR1 GTSNPN, CDR2 SVGIG (reference sequence). CDR3 loop: CAWTRVESVMNTEAFF. The CDR3 nucleotides read TGTGCCTGGACCCGGGTCGAGAGCGTCATGAACACTGAAGCTTTCTTT.

This chain links TRBV15 with TRBJ1-1; D gene uncertain. This CDR3 region has 15 residues. V dropped 8 bases and J dropped 3 bases, with 19 bases sitting between them. CDR1 is LNHNV and CDR2 is YYDKDF in the germline V gene (reference sequence). CDR3: CATRGIPNRDTEAFF. For the CDR3, the DNA is TGTGCCACCCGCGGGATCCCGAACCGGGACACTGAAGCTTTCTTT.

The rearrangement uses TRBV7-2 and TRBJ2-1, with D maybe TRBD2 (5 bases). The CDR3 consists of 14 residues. CDR1 SGHTA and CDR2 FQGNSA come from the germline V gene. The V end was cut by 5 bases, the J end by 4 bases, with 12 bases between. The CDR3 DNA is TGTGCCAGCAGCGCACAACCGGGATACAATGAGCAGTTCTTC. Translating it yields CASSAQPGYNEQFF.

The chain couples TRBV1 to TRBJ2-1; the table assigns TRBD2, which was not confirmed against the DNA. TRBV1 is annotated as a pseudogene. This CDR3 comprises 15 residues. In DNA form, the CDR3 reads TGCACCAGCAGCCAGGGAGGGCTGGAGGGGAATGAGCAGTTCTTC. Amino acids: CTSSQGGLEGNEQFF.

Concerning this clone itself: The junction differs from germline at one of its ends, possibly a read error. The chain is built from TRBV7-9 and TRBJ2-1, with 7 nucleotides matching TRBD1. The CDR3 extends over 16 amino acids. In germline, CDR1 is SEHNR, CDR2 FQNEAQ (reference sequence). The CDR3, as DNA: TGTTCCAGCAGCACCAACAGGGGCCCGTCCTACAATGAGCAGTTCTTC. Translated: CSSSTNRGPSYNEQFF.

The chain combines TRBV30 with TRBJ1-1; TRBD1 agrees at 10 bases. Per germline, CDR1 GTSNPN and CDR2 SVGIG (reference sequence). V lost 4 bases, J lost 6 bases, and 5 bases stayed unmatched. The CDR3 consists of 13 residues. The chain's CDR3 is CAWIWDRGSEAFF. The CDR3 nucleotides read TGTGCCTGGATCTGGGACAGGGGTTCTGAAGCTTTCTTT.

The chain uses TRBV11-2 and TRBJ1-1; 11 bases map to TRBD1. This CDR3 has 17 residues. V shed 4 bases and J 1 base; nucleotides not matched to a gene: 8. The germline CDR1 and CDR2 sequences are SGHAT and FQNNGV. CDR3 bases: TGTGCCAGCAGCTCGAGGGACAGGGGGTTGGGGAACACTGAAGCTTTCTTT. Protein: CASSSRDRGLGNTEAFF.

V usage is TRBV5-1 and J usage is TRBJ2-1, with 8 bases aligning to TRBD1. Germline-derived CDR1 and CDR2 are SGHRS and YFSETQ. The CDR3 has 15 amino acids. V was pared by 0 bases and J by 4 bases, with 3 bases of the junction left unmatched. The CDR3 loop is CASSLGGTGYNEQFF. The DNA for the CDR3 is TGCGCCAGCAGCTTGGGGGGGACAGGATACAATGAGCAGTTCTTC.

This chain joins TRBV5-5 and TRBJ2-7; TRBD1 matches 8 bases. The length of the CDR3 is 15 residues. V lost 7 bases and J lost 3; bases outside the gene matches: 12. Germline assignment: CDR1 SGHKS and CDR2 YYEKEE (reference sequence). For the CDR3, the DNA is TGTGCCAGCCGCGCCGACCTGGGACAGGACTACGAGCAGTACTTC. Its translation: CASRADLGQDYEQYF.

The rearrangement uses TRBV30 and TRBJ2-5; the match to TRBD1 covers 8 bases. The tail of the sequence fits TRBJ2-7 better, so the J call may be wrong. This CDR3 is built from 12 residues. Germline values: CDR1 GTSNPN, CDR2 SVGIG (reference sequence). The DNA for the CDR3 is TGTGCCTGGGGACAGGGCTCCTACGAGCAGTACTTC. It codes for CAWGQGSYEQYF.

This clone is labeled as medium-sized. The rearrangement links TRBV13 to TRBJ2-5; 7 nucleotides match TRBD1. Trimming cost V 3 bases and J 5 bases; bases outside gene matches: 6. This CDR3 contains 14 residues. Germline V lookup: CDR1 PRHDT, CDR2 FYEKMQ (reference sequence). The DNA for the CDR3 is TGTGCCAGCAGCTTGGGGACAGCGACCGAGACCCAGTACTTC. Translated: CASSLGTATETQYF.

The chain has TRBV27 and TRBJ2-7; 9 nucleotides align to TRBD2. The V gene end was trimmed by 2 bases and the J gene end by 3 bases; junction bases not matched to a gene: 2. Germline V gene data show CDR1 as MNHEY and CDR2 as SMNVEV (reference sequence). The CDR3 is 14 residues long. The CDR3 DNA sequence: TGTGCCAGCAGTTTAAAACTAGCGGGCTACGAGCAGTACTTC. It encodes CASSLKLAGYEQYF.

The chain carries TRBV7-2 and TRBJ1-5, with D unresolved. V lost 0 bases and J 1 base, leaving 7 bases between the germline ends. Germline CDR1 and CDR2: SGHTA and FQGNSA. The CDR3 consists of 15 residues. The CDR3 coding sequence is TGTGCCAGCAGCTTAGCACCGCGGAGCAATCAGCCCCAGCATTTT. Amino acid sequence: CASSLAPRSNQPQHF.

V is TRBV7-8 and J is TRBJ2-7; no firm D call. The CDR3 extends over 14 amino acids. The V end was cut by 0 bases, the J end by 4 bases, with 10 bases between. CDR1 and CDR2 (germline): SGHVS, FQNEAQ. The CDR3 DNA reads as TGTGCCAGCAGCTTAGCGTCAGGCAGATACGAGCAGTACTTC. This sequence encodes CASSLASGRYEQYF.

The rearrangement uses TRBV9 and TRBJ2-3; D remains ambiguous. Looked up from germline, CDR1 is SGDLS and CDR2 is YYNGEE. The CDR3 has 16 amino acids. V dropped 3 bases and J dropped 3 bases, with 17 bases sitting between them. CDR3 nucleotide sequence: TGTGCCAGCAGCGCCCTGGCCCGGGTCGTGACAGATACGCAGTATTTT. Its protein product is CASSALARVVTDTQYF.

This rearrangement joins TRBV5-5 to TRBJ2-1; D call uncertain. The CDR3 totals 15 residues. Germline-derived CDR1 and CDR2 are SGHKS and YYEKEE (reference sequence). Trimming took off 0 bases at V and 4 bases at J, with 11 bases between the two ends. The chain's CDR3 is CASSLGQNLYNEQFF. In DNA, the CDR3 is TGTGCCAGCAGCTTGGGGCAGAACCTTTACAATGAGCAGTTCTTC. Variable domain in full (rest from reference TRBV5-5 and TRBJ2-1): DAGVTQSPTHLIKTRGQQVTLRCSPISGHKSVSWYQQVLGQGPQFIFQYYEKEERGRGNFPDRFSARQFPNYSSELNVNALLLGDSALYLCASSLGQNLYNEQFFGPGTRLTVL.

The chain recombines TRBV6-1 with TRBJ2-7; no clear D gene. The CDR3 loop spans 13 amino acids. Trimming took off 2 bases at V and 2 bases at J, with 7 bases between the two ends. CDR1 and CDR2 (germline): MNHNS, SASEGT. The CDR3 DNA reads as TGTGCCAGCAGTGAAAGCAGGACCTACGAGCAGTACTTC. Its protein product is CASSESRTYEQYF.

The J gene is TRBJ2-2, the V gene TRBV7-3; D is unresolved. CDR1 and CDR2 from the germline V gene are SGHTA and FQGTGA. V was pared by 0 bases and J by 7 bases, with 6 bases between. The CDR3 has 13 residues. The CDR3 DNA follows: TGTGCCAGCAGCTTAACGTTAATCGGGGAGCTGTTTTTT. It codes for CASSLTLIGELFF.

This CDR3 is CASSESRERGYGYTF. The CDR3 nucleotides read TGTGCCAGCAGTGAATCAAGGGAAAGGGGCTATGGCTACACCTTC. The chain is built from TRBV25-1 and TRBJ1-2; TRBD1 is a possible D gene (5 bases). The CDR3 is 15 residues long. The germline V and J ends were trimmed by 1 base and 4 bases, with 13 bases remaining between them. CDR1 MGHDK and CDR2 SYGVNS come from the germline V gene.

The chain joins TRBV2 to TRBJ1-2; 7 bases line up with TRBD1. The CDR3 is 21 amino acids. The ends lost 0 bases at V and 3 bases at J; junction bases unmatched: 22. Germline lookup yields CDR1 SNHLY and CDR2 FYNNEI. Here the CDR3 reads CASSEARSGDREAQYYYGYTF. The CDR3 DNA sequence: TGTGCCAGCAGTGAAGCCCGCAGCGGTGACAGGGAGGCTCAGTACTACTATGGCTACACCTTC.

The chain is built from TRBV5-6 and TRBJ2-4; 7 nucleotides align to TRBD1. The CDR3 contains 15 residues. Trimming cost V 2 bases and J 9 bases; bases outside gene matches: 11. Looked up from germline, CDR1 is SGHDT and CDR2 is YYEEEE. The DNA of the CDR3 is TGTGCCAGCAGCTTCATTGACAGGGCCATGAGCATTCAGTACTTC. This sequence encodes CASSFIDRAMSIQYF.

V and J are TRBV19 and TRBJ2-7; 9 bases are a match to TRBD2. Germline-derived CDR1 and CDR2 are LNHDA and SQIVND (reference sequence). J was trimmed by 2 bases and V by 1 base; bases with no gene match: 3. The CDR3 has 15 amino acids. CDR3 protein: CASSIGLAAAYEQYF. The CDR3 DNA sequence: TGTGCCAGTAGTATAGGACTAGCGGCCGCCTACGAGCAGTACTTC.

V usage is TRBV6-5 and J usage is TRBJ1-1; 8 bases are shared with TRBD1. The CDR3 totals 16 residues. With V trimmed by 3 bases and J by 1 base, 7 bases remained unmatched. Per germline, CDR1 MNHEY and CDR2 SVGAGI. In DNA, the CDR3 is TGTGCCAGCAGTTATCAGACAGGGGATAGGAACACTGAAGCTTTCTTT. Its translation is CASSYQTGDRNTEAFF.

The genes are TRBV4-1 and TRBJ2-4, with D possibly matching TRBD1 (6 bases). Per the germline V gene, CDR1 is MGHRA and CDR2 is YSYEKL. CDR3 length equals 16 residues. V was clipped by 2 bases and J by 6 bases, with 17 bases between them. CDR3 bases: TGCGCCAGCAGCCAAACCCCTCGGCAGGGGACAAACATTCAGTACTTC. This sequence encodes CASSQTPRQGTNIQYF.